This passage covers 5 T cell receptor beta chains from one sample sequenced in a study of regulatory dendritic cells for organ transplantation. Allogeneic regulatory or mature dendritic cells were co-cultured for less than six days with CFSE-labeled sorted T cells at 1:10. These receptors' antigens are unknown. The assay was immunoSEQ multiplex PCR, and TCRdb's table has in-frame clones only and misses some. This table holds around 7,400 clones, about 70% found once. Material: memory CD4+ T cells from blood cultured with dendritic cells. Subset defined: CD45RO+ memory T cells. The receptor set was obtained from a human donor in good health.

This chain joins TRBV7-2 and TRBJ1-3; no reliable D call. The CDR3 is 15 residues long. Trimming cost V 1 base and J 0 bases, with 7 bases left between them. CDR1 and CDR2 (germline): SGHTA, FQGNSA. In DNA form, the CDR3 reads TGTGCCAGCAGCTTAGAGAACTACTCTGGAAACACCATATATTTT. Encoded protein: CASSLENYSGNTIYF.

The V and J genes are TRBV19 and TRBJ2-7; D is possibly TRBD2 (5 bases). From germline, CDR1 is LNHDA and CDR2 SQIVND (reference sequence). The CDR3 contains 15 residues. Deletions cut 7 bases from V and 3 bases from J, with 19 bases between. As DNA, the CDR3 is TGTGCCAGTACCCAAGGAGGACGGCCAATCTACGAGCAGTACTTC. This codes for CASTQGGRPIYEQYF.

The chain couples TRBV18 to TRBJ1-5; a weak D match, TRBD1 (6 bases). Trimming stripped 3 bases from V and 6 bases from J, with 15 bases between. Looked up from germline, CDR1 is KGHSH and CDR2 is LQKENI. The CDR3 is 15 amino acids. CDR3 in amino acids: CASSPGRGVSQPQHF. The CDR3 DNA reads as TGTGCCAGCTCACCGGGCAGGGGAGTCAGTCAGCCCCAGCATTTT. Full variable domain (remainder filled in from reference TRBV18 and TRBJ1-5): NAGVMQNPRHLVRRRGQEARLRCSPMKGHSHVYWYRQLPEEGLKFMVYLQKENIIDESGMPKERFSAEFPKEGPSILRIQQVVRGDSAAYFCASSPGRGVSQPQHFGDGTRLSIL.

This chain joins TRBV6-5 and TRBJ2-4, with D perhaps matching TRBD2 (5 bases). The germline gives CDR1 MNHEY, CDR2 SVGAGI. Trimming pared 5 bases from V and 6 bases from J, leaving 8 bases between. The CDR3 sequence is 12 residues long. CDR3 in amino acids: CASSEGRNIQYF. The CDR3 region has the DNA TGTGCCAGCAGTGAGGGCAGAAACATTCAGTACTTC.

Remarks on this clone: One end of the junction does not line up with germline, which may come from a read error. This sequence joins TRBV2 and TRBJ2-3; TRBD1 matches at 8 bases. The CDR3 totals 13 residues. Germline V gene lookup returns CDR1 SNHLY and CDR2 FYNNEI. CDR3 protein: CASGDRGQDTQYF. DNA for the CDR3: TGTGCCAGCGGTGACAGGGGCCAAGATACGCAGTATTTT. The variable domain in full, with the rest retrieved from reference TRBV2 and TRBJ2-3, is EPEVTQTPSHQVTQMGQEVILRCVPISNHLYFYWYRQILGQKVEFLVSFYNNEISEKSEIFDDQFSVERPDGSNFTLKIRSTKLEDSAMYFCASGDRGQDTQYFGPGTRLTVL.